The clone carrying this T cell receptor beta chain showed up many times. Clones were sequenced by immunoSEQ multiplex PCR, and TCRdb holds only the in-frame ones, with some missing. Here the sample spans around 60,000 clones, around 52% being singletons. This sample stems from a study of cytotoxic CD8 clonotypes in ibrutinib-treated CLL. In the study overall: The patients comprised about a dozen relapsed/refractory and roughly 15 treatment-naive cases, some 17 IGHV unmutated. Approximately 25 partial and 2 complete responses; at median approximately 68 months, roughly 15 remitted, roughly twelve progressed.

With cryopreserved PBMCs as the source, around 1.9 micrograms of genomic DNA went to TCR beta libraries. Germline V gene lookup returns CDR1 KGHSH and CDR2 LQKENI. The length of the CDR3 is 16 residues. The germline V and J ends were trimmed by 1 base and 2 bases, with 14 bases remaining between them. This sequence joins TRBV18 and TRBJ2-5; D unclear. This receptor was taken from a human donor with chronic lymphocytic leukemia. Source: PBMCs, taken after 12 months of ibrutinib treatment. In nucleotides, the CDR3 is TGTGCCAGCTCACCACTCCTCTTGGCTAGTCAAGAGACCCAGTACTTC. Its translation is CASSPLLLASQETQYF.